This T cell receptor (beta chain) was recorded in a study of blood T cells in healthy people across ages. Study-level information: About one barcoded beta molecule was captured per two T cells (by template switching).

The CDR3 has 13 residues. The V and J ends lost 4 bases and 5 bases respectively, with 14 bases between them. Germline-derived CDR1 and CDR2 are SQVTM and ANQGSEA. Together with a sample-barcoded 5' primer, a J-beta primer mix was included in a second PCR lasting about 6 to 11 cycles. TCRdb reprocessed the 5' RACE reads via MiXCR and lists one record per CDR3 protein. This table has some 1.5 million distinct CDR3 sequences, about 30% appearing once. The receptor was derived from a young woman in good health. This chain joins TRBV29-1 and TRBJ1-1; tentative D call: TRBD1 (5 bases). Sequenced input: blood. DNA of the CDR3: TGCAGCGTTGCCAAGGGGTTGGAAACTGAAGCTTTCTTT. It codes for CSVAKGLETEAFF.